This TCR beta chain was observed in a study of T cells in Graves' hyperthyroidism and ophthalmopathy. Study results and caveats: Expanded thyroid clonotypes (above 0.001) were mostly also found in blood. Model predictions of ophthalmopathy came a median approximately seven months before onset.

The study excluded patients with uncontrolled infection, other autoimmune disease, pregnancy or lactation. Diagnosing involved the use of clinical symptoms, serum thyroxine and TRAb, thyroid ultrasound and orbital computed tomography. This CDR3 is built from 15 residues. Germline CDR1 is SQVTM and CDR2 is ANQGSEA. The germline V and J ends were trimmed by 1 base and 3 bases, with 16 bases remaining between them. TCR beta CDR3 regions were amplified from RNA. The TCR CDR3 was amplified in a first-round RT-PCR using the HTBI primer set. One entry per CDR3 protein, called by TCRdb with MiXCR from the multiplex PCR reads. The data contain about 640,000 distinct CDR3 sequences, 20% to 25% of them singletons. Concerning this clonotype itself: What it recognizes is unknown.

The chain employs TRBV29-1 and TRBJ2-7; D unclear. Material for sequencing was blood. This receptor was identified in a man aged 25 to 40 with Graves' ophthalmopathy. In DNA form, the CDR3 reads TGCAGCGTTGAAGGCCGCCGTGGTGGAATCTACGAGCAGTACTTC. The encoded protein is CSVEGRRGGIYEQYF.